These T cell receptor beta chains were read from a single sample in a study of T cell changes during pregnancy in multiple sclerosis. Libraries were prepared by immunoSEQ multiplex PCR; TCRdb keeps only in-frame clonotypes and omits some of them. The profile shows fewer than 85,000 clones, roughly 91% of them singletons. The source material was peripheral blood, sampled after pregnancy. These receptor sequences come from a female donor in good health, enrolled as a control in a pregnancy study. The CDR3 runs from the conserved cysteine through the conserved F or W. D genes are given only for firm matches. For some rows the clone size is stated as once, few or many, or as a class when expanded; others skip it.

-	-	TRBV7-2	TRBJ1-1	13	TGTGCCAGCAGCTGGGGACAGAACACTGAAGCTTTCTTT	CASSWGQNTEAFF
TRBD1	-	TRBV29-1	TRBJ2-5	12	TGCAGCGCCCCGACAGGGGAAGAGACCCAGTACTTC	CSAPTGEETQYF
TRBD1	-	TRBV6-1	TRBJ1-2	13	TGTGCCGGCGGGACAGGGCTCGGGGTTGGCTACACCTTC	CAGGTGLGVGYTF
TRBD1	-	TRBV14	TRBJ2-5	16	TGTGCCAGCAGCGACCAACGAGTCGACAGGGAAAAGACCCAGTACTTC	CASSDQRVDREKTQYF
TRBD2	few	TRBV5-5	TRBJ2-5	16	TGTGCCAGCAGTCTTAATCCTAGCGGCCGTAGAGAGACCCAGTACTTC	CASSLNPSGRRETQYF
-	-	TRBV7-2	TRBJ1-2	13	TGTGCCAGCTCCACCTATAATGCCTATGGCTACACCTTC	CASSTYNAYGYTF
TRBD2	-	TRBV10-3	TRBJ2-3	16	TGTGCCATCAGGGCACGGACTAGCGGGAGGACAGATACGCAGTATTTT	CAIRARTSGRTDTQYF
TRBD1	-	TRBV30	TRBJ1-1	13	TGTGCCTGGAGTGGGGGACAGGGAGCTGAAGCTTTCTTT	CAWSGGQGAEAFF
-	-	TRBV13	TRBJ1-5	15	TGTGCCAGCAGCTTAGGGTATCAACCGAGTCAGCCCCAGCATTTT	CASSLGYQPSQPQHF
-	-	TRBV28	TRBJ1-1	15	TGTGCCAGCAAGGGGTCGCAGGGTTGGAGCACTGAAGCTTTCTTT	CASKGSQGWSTEAFF
TRBD2	-	TRBV4-2	TRBJ2-3	16	TGTGCCAGCAGCCAAGATAGAAGCGGGGGGGCAGATACGCAGTATTTT	CASSQDRSGGADTQYF
-	-	TRBV5-8	TRBJ1-6	17	TGTGCCAGCAGCCCCGGACTCCTGAGCTCCTATAATTCACCCCTCCACTTT	CASSPGLLSSYNSPLHF
TRBD1	-	TRBV28	TRBJ1-5	15	TGTGCCAGCAGTTTTCCAACAGGGGGATTTCAGCCCCAGCATTTT	CASSFPTGGFQPQHF
TRBD1	once	TRBV18	TRBJ2-2	16	TGTGCCAGCTCATCAGACAGGGATATTAACACCGGGGAGCTGTTTTTT	CASSSDRDINTGELFF
-	-	TRBV7-2	TRBJ2-7	11	TGTGCCAGCAGCTTATCGGGCGAGCAGTACTTC	CASSLSGEQYF
-	-	TRBV30	TRBJ2-7	14	TGTGCCTGGGCCCGTCCGGGGTCTCCCTACGAGCAGTACTTC	CAWARPGSPYEQYF
-	-	TRBV5-1	TRBJ1-5	14	TGCGCCAGCAGCTTGGAGGGGGGGAATCAGCCCCAGCATTTT	CASSLEGGNQPQHF
TRBD1	-	TRBV6-5	TRBJ1-4	14	TGTGCCAGCGGACAGGTCTGGACTAATGAAAAACTGTTTTTT	CASGQVWTNEKLFF
TRBD2	-	TRBV28	TRBJ2-1	18	TGTGCCAGCAGCTTAACTAGCGGGAGGGCCCCTTCCTACAATGAGCAGTTCTTC	CASSLTSGRAPSYNEQFF
TRBD1	once	TRBV7-9	TRBJ1-1	15	TGTGCCAGCAGCTCCTCAGGGACAGGGAGCCCTGAAGCTTTCTTT	CASSSSGTGSPEAFF
-	-	TRBV21-1	TRBJ2-2	20	TGTGCCAGCAGCACTTTCCGGGACAGGGGTTTCCACCTTTCCACCGGGGAGCTGTTTTTT	CASSTFRDRGFHLSTGELFF
-	-	TRBV10-3	TRBJ1-1	11	TGTGCCATCAGCCGGGGGACTGAAGCTTTCTTT	CAISRGTEAFF
TRBD1	-	TRBV6-5	TRBJ1-5	14	TGTGCCAGCAGTAAGACAGGGAACTATCAGCCCCAGCATTTT	CASSKTGNYQPQHF
-	-	TRBV9	TRBJ1-4	16	TGTGCCAGCAAGCCGGGGGGCGGCAGGGGTGCTGAAAAACTGTTTTTT	CASKPGGGRGAEKLFF
-	-	TRBV9	TRBJ2-1	14	TGTGCCAGCAGCGTAGCGGCAGGGAACGGTGAGCAGTTCTTC	CASSVAAGNGEQFF
-	-	TRBV27	TRBJ2-7	12	TGTGCCAGCAGTTCCACGGGACAAGAGCAGTACTTC	CASSSTGQEQYF
TRBD2	few	TRBV5-1	TRBJ2-3	18	TGCGCCAGCAGCTCCACACTAGCGGGGGGCCTAAGTACAGATACGCAGTATTTT	CASSSTLAGGLSTDTQYF
TRBD2	-	TRBV7-3	TRBJ2-1	17	TGTGCCAGCAGCTTATTCGGGACTAGCGGGAGTGGCAATGAGCAGTTCTTC	CASSLFGTSGSGNEQFF
-	once	TRBV15	TRBJ1-2	16	TGTGCCACCAGCACGCACGGAGGGTCCCCATATCGGGGCTACACCTTC	CATSTHGGSPYRGYTF
TRBD1	-	TRBV4-2	TRBJ2-5	16	TGTGCCAGCAGCCAAGTGGACAGGGGGGGACAAGAGACCCAGTACTTC	CASSQVDRGGQETQYF
TRBD2	-	TRBV11-2	TRBJ2-7	17	TGTGCCAGCAGCTTAGATTTCGGGCTAGCGGGATCTTACGAGCAGTACTTC	CASSLDFGLAGSYEQYF
-	-	TRBV18	TRBJ1-3	16	TGTGCCAGCTCACGCGACCTGACCGGGACAAGCAACACCATATATTTT	CASSRDLTGTSNTIYF
TRBD2	once	TRBV7-2	TRBJ2-7	16	TGTGCCAGCAGCAGAGTTGGCGGGAGGTCATGGTACGAGCAGTACTTC	CASSRVGGRSWYEQYF
-	-	TRBV19	TRBJ2-7	13	TGTGCCAGTAGGATCGCAGGGTCCTACGAGCAGTACTTC	CASRIAGSYEQYF
TRBD1	-	TRBV7-2	TRBJ1-2	17	TGTGCCAGCAGCTTAGAGGTTGGACAGGGGGCGTCCTATGGCTACACCTTC	CASSLEVGQGASYGYTF
TRBD2	-	TRBV6-4	TRBJ2-1	15	TGTGCCAGCAGTGAAGGGACTAGCGGCCACAATGAGCAGTTCTTC	CASSEGTSGHNEQFF
TRBD2	once	TRBV7-2	TRBJ2-1	15	TGTGCCAGCAGCTCTCTGCTAGCGGGGCTTAATGAGCAGTTCTTC	CASSSLLAGLNEQFF
-	-	TRBV11-3	TRBJ1-1	14	TGTGCCAGCAGCTTCTCAGGATTGAACACTGAAGCTTTCTTT	CASSFSGLNTEAFF
-	-	TRBV7-3	TRBJ2-1	12	TGTGCCAGCAGCGAATACCAGGGTGAGCAGTTCTTC	CASSEYQGEQFF
-	-	TRBV19	TRBJ2-5	12	TGTGCCAGTAGTGGGGGGCAAGAGACCCAGTACTTC	CASSGGQETQYF
-	-	TRBV4-1	TRBJ2-5	13	TGCGCCAGCAGCCAAGTAGCCCAAGAGACCCAGTACTTC	CASSQVAQETQYF
-	-	TRBV18	TRBJ1-2	16	TGTGCCAGCTCACCAGATCAGTTTCCTCCTAACTATGGCTACACCTTC	CASSPDQFPPNYGYTF
TRBD2	few	TRBV29-1	TRBJ2-1	16	TGCAGCGTTGACCAGTTAGCGGGAGGGAACAACAATGAGCAGTTCTTC	CSVDQLAGGNNNEQFF
-	-	TRBV9	TRBJ2-3	17	TGTGCCAGCAGCCCCAGGGGTGCGGGAGCGGGCACAGATACGCAGTATTTT	CASSPRGAGAGTDTQYF
-	-	TRBV27	TRBJ2-7	14	TGTGCCAGCAGTTTACAGAGGAGGGGTTACGAGCAGTACTTC	CASSLQRRGYEQYF
TRBD2	-	TRBV4-3	TRBJ2-5	15	TGCGCCAGCAGCCAAGGGCGGGAGGTGCGTGAGACCCAGTACTTC	CASSQGREVRETQYF
-	-	TRBV5-6	TRBJ2-2	14	TGTGCCAGCAGTTTGGACGGTTTTACCGGGGAGCTGTTTTTT	CASSLDGFTGELFF
-	-	TRBV28	TRBJ1-1	12	TGTGCCAGTATTTCAGTGAACACTGAAGCTTTCTTT	CASISVNTEAFF
-	-	TRBV19	TRBJ2-1	16	TGTGCCAGTAGTAAAAGAAAAGAGAGCTCCTACAATGAGCAGTTCTTC	CASSKRKESSYNEQFF
-	-	TRBV30	TRBJ2-6	14	TGTGCCTGGGTACAGGCCTCCGGGGCCAACGTCCTGACTTTC	CAWVQASGANVLTF
TRBD2	-	TRBV4-1	TRBJ2-3	16	TGCGCCAGCAGCCAGAGGACTAGCGGGAAGAGCGATACGCAGTATTTT	CASSQRTSGKSDTQYF
TRBD2	-	TRBV27	TRBJ2-2	16	TGTGCCAGCAGGGGAGGCGGGAGGGCGAACACCGGGGAGCTGTTTTTT	CASRGGGRANTGELFF
TRBD2	-	TRBV9	TRBJ2-1	16	TGTGCCAGCAGCGTAGAGGTAGCGGGAGGTAGGGATGAGCAGTTCTTC	CASSVEVAGGRDEQFF
-	-	TRBV10-3	TRBJ1-2	13	TGTGCCATCAGTGCGCAGGAGGACTATGGCTACACCTTC	CAISAQEDYGYTF